This entry concerns a single TCR beta chain. These data belong to a study of PD-L1 blockade in urothelial cancer. Only in-frame clones appear in the TCRdb table, and some are missing; sequencing was by immunoSEQ multiplex PCR. The repertoire holds 30,000 to 35,000 clones, with around 84% as singletons. Germline loops: CDR1 MGHRA, CDR2 YSYEKL. The V segment lost 3 bases and the J segment 4 bases; nucleotides outside the gene matches: 10. The CDR3 length is 17 residues. This TCR came from a man aged 55 to 70 with urothelial cancer. The sequenced sample was PBMCs, obtained around atezolizumab (anti-PD-L1) treatment. The gene calls are TRBV4-1 and TRBJ1-1, with 11 nucleotides matching TRBD1. For the CDR3, the DNA is TGCGCCAGCAGCCATTACGGACAGGGGGCTCGGGGCACTGAAGCTTTCTTT. Protein: CASSHYGQGARGTEAFF.